The 25 T cell receptor beta chains presented below share a single source sample, sequenced in a study of OX40 agonist ivuxolimab in advanced cancers. The library relied on the immunoSEQ multiplex PCR assay. TCRdb took this table from immuneACCESS and kept in-frame rearrangements with V and J called. Such tables lack part of the clones; where checked against another copy, unresolved V genes explain under half of the gap, and the rest is unexplained. The sample table lists more than 35,000 clones, around 77% of them with a count of one. The ten largest clones capture approximately 20% of the sample. Sample: CD4+ or CD8+ T cells sorted from blood, taken in a trial of the OX40 agonist ivuxolimab. These TCRs come from an adult with an advanced solid tumor such as melanoma, head and neck, liver or kidney cancer.

This clone has only a few counts. The V and J genes are TRBV7-9 and TRBJ2-7; the match to TRBD1 covers 7 bases. The CDR3 runs to 17 residues. Germline V gene sequence: CDR1 SEHNR, CDR2 FQNEAQ (reference sequence). Trimming cost V 6 bases and J 6 bases; bases outside gene matches: 20. Here the CDR3 reads CASSSSASGTVFREQYF. The CDR3 region has the DNA TGTGCCAGCAGTTCCTCCGCATCCGGGACAGTTTTCCGCGAGCAGTACTTC. Combining the CDR3 with reference TRBV7-9 and TRBJ2-7 gives the whole variable domain DTGVSQNPRHKITKRGQNVTFRCDPISEHNRLYWYRQTLGQGPEFLTYFQNEAQLEKSRLLSDRFSAERPKGSFSTLEIQRTEQGDSAMYLCASSSSASGTVFREQYFGPGTRLTVT.

In its sample, this clone was seen once. The rearrangement links TRBV11-2 to TRBJ2-7; D may be TRBD2 (7 bases). The germline CDR1 and CDR2 sequences are SGHAT and FQNNGV. V was pared by 1 base and J by 3 bases, with 16 bases between. This CDR3 has 16 residues. CDR3 nucleotide sequence: TGTGCCAGCAGCTTAGGGGGCGCGGGGGCGCACTACGAGCAGTACTTC. It specifies CASSLGGAGAHYEQYF.

In this sample, this clone is medium-sized. The chain employs TRBV4-2 and TRBJ1-1; tentatively, D is TRBD1 (5 bases). Germline V CDR1 and CDR2: LGHNA, YNFKEQ. The CDR3 runs to 15 residues. V dropped 4 bases and J dropped 4 bases, with 16 bases sitting between them. In nucleotides, the CDR3 is TGTGCCAGCAGCCCCACGACCCGAAGGGGCACTGAAGCTTTCTTT. Its protein product is CASSPTTRRGTEAFF.

This rearrangement joins TRBV4-1 to TRBJ2-5, with 11 bases identical to TRBD2. The junction had 2 bases not matched to a gene; V was cut back by 3 bases and J by 2 bases. Germline V lookup: CDR1 MGHRA, CDR2 YSYEKL. This CDR3 has 15 amino acids. CDR3 sequence: CASSQGTSGQETQYF. The CDR3 nucleotides are TGCGCCAGCAGCCAGGGGACTAGCGGACAAGAGACCCAGTACTTC.

This clone was detected only once. V and J are TRBV28 and TRBJ2-1; D tentatively fits TRBD1 or TRBD2 (5 bases each). The V gene's germline CDR1 is MDHEN and CDR2 SYDVKM. This CDR3 has 11 residues. V lost 5 bases and J 9 bases, leaving 8 bases between the germline ends. The CDR3 loop reads CASSLGTEQFF. The CDR3 coding sequence is TGTGCCAGCAGTCTTGGGACTGAGCAGTTCTTC. The complete variable domain, with remaining parts taken from reference TRBV28 and TRBJ2-1, reads DVKVTQSSRYLVKRTGEKVFLECVQDMDHENMFWYRQDPGLGLRLIYFSYDVKMKEKGDIPEGYSVSREKKERFSLILESASTNQTSMYLCASSLGTEQFFGPGTRLTVL.

The chain carries TRBV9 and TRBJ2-3; 8 nucleotides line up with TRBD1. CDR1 is SGDLS, CDR2 YYNGEE, per germline. CDR3 length equals 16 residues. V dropped 3 bases and J dropped 5; count of bases not matched to a gene: 11. CDR3 bases: TGTGCCAGCAGCGACCCAAACCAGGGGGCTGGAGATACGCAGTATTTT. Encoded protein: CASSDPNQGAGDTQYF.

The chain employs TRBV30 and TRBJ1-1, with TRBD1 matching 10 bases. V shed 2 bases, J shed 3 bases, and the junction held 6 bases outside the gene matches. Germline CDR1 reads GTSNPN; CDR2 reads SVGIG (reference sequence). The CDR3 consists of 15 residues. The chain's CDR3 is CAWSPLGTGDTEAFF. In DNA form, the CDR3 reads TGTGCCTGGAGTCCACTCGGGACAGGGGACACTGAAGCTTTCTTT.

The V call is TRBV28, the J call TRBJ2-7; tentative D call: TRBD1 (5 bases). Between the trimmed V and J ends, which lost 5 bases and 2 bases, there was a span of 13 bases. The CDR3 consists of 14 residues. Germline lookup yields CDR1 MDHEN and CDR2 SYDVKM. The CDR3 loop is CASSERGTTYEQYF. Here the CDR3 DNA reads TGTGCCAGCAGTGAAAGGGGTACAACCTACGAGCAGTACTTC.

V is TRBV27 and J is TRBJ2-1, with D possibly matching TRBD2 (5 bases). CDR3 size: 15 residues. The ends were cut back, 2 bases at V and 6 bases at J, with 14 bases in the middle. From germline, CDR1 is MNHEY and CDR2 SMNVEV (reference sequence). The CDR3 nucleotides are TGTGCCAGCAGTTTAAGTCGGACGGCGGGCAATGAGCAGTTCTTC. Protein product: CASSLSRTAGNEQFF.

This clone rates as medium-sized. V is TRBV11-2 and J is TRBJ1-1, with D maybe TRBD1 (5 bases). The CDR3 runs to 15 residues. Germline V CDR1 and CDR2: SGHAT, FQNNGV. Between the trimmed V and J ends, which lost 5 bases and 3 bases, there was a span of 16 bases. CDR3: CASSPARGADTEAFF. DNA of the CDR3: TGTGCCAGCAGCCCCGCAAGGGGAGCGGACACTGAAGCTTTCTTT.

This chain links TRBV9 with TRBJ2-2; D unresolved. Germline values: CDR1 SGDLS, CDR2 YYNGEE. V lost 4 bases and J lost 2, with 3 bases in between. This CDR3 spans 12 amino acids. CDR3 loop: CASSHNTGELFF. DNA of the CDR3: TGTGCCAGCAGCCACAACACCGGGGAGCTGTTTTTT.

The chain combines TRBV4-3 with TRBJ2-7, with 7 bases that match TRBD1. The CDR3 spans 15 residues. Germline CDR1 LGHNA, CDR2 YSLEER. Trimming cost V 1 base and J 2 bases; bases outside gene matches: 5. The CDR3 sequence: CASSQVLGQTYEQYF. The CDR3 coding sequence is TGCGCCAGCAGCCAAGTTTTGGGACAGACCTACGAGCAGTACTTC.

V gene TRBV5-4 combines with J gene TRBJ2-1; D might be TRBD1 (6 bases). Germline V gives CDR1 SGHNT, CDR2 YYREEE (reference sequence). The CDR3 runs to 13 residues. V lost 4 bases to trimming and J lost 5 bases, with 10 bases between them. The CDR3 spells CASSGRGNNEQFF. The DNA of the CDR3 is TGTGCCAGCAGCGGCAGGGGAAACAATGAGCAGTTCTTC.

The chain uses TRBV7-8 and TRBJ2-5; D is perhaps TRBD1 (5 bases). From germline, CDR1 is SGHVS and CDR2 FQNEAQ. V gave up 5 bases and J gave up 5 bases, with 15 bases separating them. The CDR3 spans 14 residues. For the CDR3, the DNA is TGTGCCAGCAGCCAGGGTCTCCTCGGGGAGACCCAGTACTTC. This translates into CASSQGLLGETQYF.

The chain couples TRBV28 to TRBJ2-3; 7 bases align to TRBD1. V gave up 6 bases and J gave up 6 bases; unmatched junction bases: 12. CDR3 length: 15 residues. Germline-derived CDR1 and CDR2 are MDHEN and SYDVKM. The CDR3 DNA reads as TGTGCCAGCAGGCCCCCAGGGGGTCGCCTGGATACGCAGTATTTT. Translated: CASRPPGGRLDTQYF.

This chain uses TRBV5-1 with TRBJ2-1; D unresolved. The CDR3 totals 15 residues. Looked up from germline, CDR1 is SGHRS and CDR2 is YFSETQ. Trimming cost V 2 bases and J 0 bases, with 9 bases left between them. CDR3 DNA sequence: TGCGCCAGCAGCTTAACGAGCAGCTCCTACAATGAGCAGTTCTTC. Encoded protein: CASSLTSSSYNEQFF.

The chain links TRBV7-8 to TRBJ2-5; the D gene is possibly TRBD2 (6 bases). Trimming pared 1 base from V and 5 bases from J, leaving 11 bases between. The CDR3 covers 14 residues. CDR1 and CDR2 (germline): SGHVS, FQNEAQ. CDR3 nucleotides: TGTGCCAGCAGCTTAGGGGGGAGGTGGGAGACCCAGTACTTC. Amino acids: CASSLGGRWETQYF.

This clone was observed a handful of times. The chain carries TRBV9 and TRBJ1-2, with 10 nucleotides matching TRBD1. Germline V gene lookup returns CDR1 SGDLS and CDR2 YYNGEE. The length of the CDR3 is 16 residues. J lost 4 bases, V lost 3 bases, and 9 bases had no gene match. CDR3 DNA: TGTGCCAGCAGCGGCCTCGGGACAGGGGCTACCTATGGCTACACCTTC. Translated: CASSGLGTGATYGYTF.

For the CDR3, the DNA is TGTGCCAGCAGCTTAGTAGTATTTTCCGGACTAGCGCCAATTTACGAGCAGTACTTC. It specifies CASSLVVFSGLAPIYEQYF. J is TRBJ2-5 and V is TRBV7-8; 9 bases match TRBD2. The end of the DNA aligns better with TRBJ2-7, so the J call may be wrong. The V gene's germline CDR1 is SGHVS and CDR2 FQNEAQ. This CDR3 comprises 19 residues.

The CDR3 DNA is TGCGCCAGCAGCCAAGATCAAGGGACAGTTTACGAGCAGTACTTC. Translation: CASSQDQGTVYEQYF. The V call is TRBV4-3, the J call TRBJ2-7, with 7 positions matching TRBD1. The length of the CDR3 is 15 residues. Germline V gives CDR1 LGHNA, CDR2 YSLEER. With V trimmed by 0 bases and J by 4 bases, 6 bases remained unmatched.

V is TRBV7-9 and J is TRBJ2-7; possibly TRBD2 for D (6 bases). The V end lost 6 bases, the J end lost 2 bases, and 17 bases lay between the germline ends. This CDR3 is 15 amino acids long. Germline CDR1 reads SEHNR; CDR2 reads FQNEAQ (reference sequence). CDR3 bases: TGTGCCAGCAGTCGCCGGGACTCCCTTCCCTACGAGCAGTACTTC. This codes for CASSRRDSLPYEQYF.

This chain uses TRBV5-5 with TRBJ2-7; D not resolved. The V gene's germline CDR1 is SGHKS and CDR2 YYEKEE (reference sequence). Trimming pared 4 bases from V and 5 bases from J, leaving 19 bases between. The CDR3 runs 15 residues. The CDR3 reads CASSPLWQNIHEQYF. DNA for the CDR3: TGTGCCAGCAGCCCGCTCTGGCAGAATATTCACGAGCAGTACTTC.

The chain joins TRBV6-6 to TRBJ2-5; the D gene is possibly TRBD2 (6 bases). The CDR3 consists of 12 residues. In germline, CDR1 is MNHNY, CDR2 SVGAGI (reference sequence). The V and J ends lost 9 bases and 7 bases respectively, with 15 bases between them. For the CDR3, the DNA is TGTGCCAGTATTAGCGGCCCGGGGACCCAGTACTTC. Protein: CASISGPGTQYF.

This chain joins TRBV7-2 and TRBJ2-7; 7 nucleotides align to TRBD1. Per the germline V gene, CDR1 is SGHTA and CDR2 is FQGNSA. V shed 4 bases and J 3 bases; nucleotides not matched to a gene: 9. This CDR3 spans 15 amino acids. The CDR3: CASSSYHGTDYEQYF. The CDR3 DNA reads TGTGCCAGCAGCTCTTACCATGGGACAGACTACGAGCAGTACTTC.

The rearrangement joins TRBV7-9 to TRBJ1-2; D uncertain. CDR1 SEHNR and CDR2 FQNEAQ come from the germline V gene (reference sequence). Trimming shortened V by 3 bases and J by 0 bases, and 5 bases separated the two germline ends. CDR3 length: 13 amino acids. CDR3 region: CASSFSSNYGYTF. The CDR3 DNA reads as TGTGCCAGCAGCTTTTCCTCTAACTATGGCTACACCTTC. The variable domain in full, with the rest retrieved from reference TRBV7-9 and TRBJ1-2, is DTGVSQNPRHKITKRGQNVTFRCDPISEHNRLYWYRQTLGQGPEFLTYFQNEAQLEKSRLLSDRFSAERPKGSFSTLEIQRTEQGDSAMYLCASSFSSNYGYTFGSGTRLTVV.